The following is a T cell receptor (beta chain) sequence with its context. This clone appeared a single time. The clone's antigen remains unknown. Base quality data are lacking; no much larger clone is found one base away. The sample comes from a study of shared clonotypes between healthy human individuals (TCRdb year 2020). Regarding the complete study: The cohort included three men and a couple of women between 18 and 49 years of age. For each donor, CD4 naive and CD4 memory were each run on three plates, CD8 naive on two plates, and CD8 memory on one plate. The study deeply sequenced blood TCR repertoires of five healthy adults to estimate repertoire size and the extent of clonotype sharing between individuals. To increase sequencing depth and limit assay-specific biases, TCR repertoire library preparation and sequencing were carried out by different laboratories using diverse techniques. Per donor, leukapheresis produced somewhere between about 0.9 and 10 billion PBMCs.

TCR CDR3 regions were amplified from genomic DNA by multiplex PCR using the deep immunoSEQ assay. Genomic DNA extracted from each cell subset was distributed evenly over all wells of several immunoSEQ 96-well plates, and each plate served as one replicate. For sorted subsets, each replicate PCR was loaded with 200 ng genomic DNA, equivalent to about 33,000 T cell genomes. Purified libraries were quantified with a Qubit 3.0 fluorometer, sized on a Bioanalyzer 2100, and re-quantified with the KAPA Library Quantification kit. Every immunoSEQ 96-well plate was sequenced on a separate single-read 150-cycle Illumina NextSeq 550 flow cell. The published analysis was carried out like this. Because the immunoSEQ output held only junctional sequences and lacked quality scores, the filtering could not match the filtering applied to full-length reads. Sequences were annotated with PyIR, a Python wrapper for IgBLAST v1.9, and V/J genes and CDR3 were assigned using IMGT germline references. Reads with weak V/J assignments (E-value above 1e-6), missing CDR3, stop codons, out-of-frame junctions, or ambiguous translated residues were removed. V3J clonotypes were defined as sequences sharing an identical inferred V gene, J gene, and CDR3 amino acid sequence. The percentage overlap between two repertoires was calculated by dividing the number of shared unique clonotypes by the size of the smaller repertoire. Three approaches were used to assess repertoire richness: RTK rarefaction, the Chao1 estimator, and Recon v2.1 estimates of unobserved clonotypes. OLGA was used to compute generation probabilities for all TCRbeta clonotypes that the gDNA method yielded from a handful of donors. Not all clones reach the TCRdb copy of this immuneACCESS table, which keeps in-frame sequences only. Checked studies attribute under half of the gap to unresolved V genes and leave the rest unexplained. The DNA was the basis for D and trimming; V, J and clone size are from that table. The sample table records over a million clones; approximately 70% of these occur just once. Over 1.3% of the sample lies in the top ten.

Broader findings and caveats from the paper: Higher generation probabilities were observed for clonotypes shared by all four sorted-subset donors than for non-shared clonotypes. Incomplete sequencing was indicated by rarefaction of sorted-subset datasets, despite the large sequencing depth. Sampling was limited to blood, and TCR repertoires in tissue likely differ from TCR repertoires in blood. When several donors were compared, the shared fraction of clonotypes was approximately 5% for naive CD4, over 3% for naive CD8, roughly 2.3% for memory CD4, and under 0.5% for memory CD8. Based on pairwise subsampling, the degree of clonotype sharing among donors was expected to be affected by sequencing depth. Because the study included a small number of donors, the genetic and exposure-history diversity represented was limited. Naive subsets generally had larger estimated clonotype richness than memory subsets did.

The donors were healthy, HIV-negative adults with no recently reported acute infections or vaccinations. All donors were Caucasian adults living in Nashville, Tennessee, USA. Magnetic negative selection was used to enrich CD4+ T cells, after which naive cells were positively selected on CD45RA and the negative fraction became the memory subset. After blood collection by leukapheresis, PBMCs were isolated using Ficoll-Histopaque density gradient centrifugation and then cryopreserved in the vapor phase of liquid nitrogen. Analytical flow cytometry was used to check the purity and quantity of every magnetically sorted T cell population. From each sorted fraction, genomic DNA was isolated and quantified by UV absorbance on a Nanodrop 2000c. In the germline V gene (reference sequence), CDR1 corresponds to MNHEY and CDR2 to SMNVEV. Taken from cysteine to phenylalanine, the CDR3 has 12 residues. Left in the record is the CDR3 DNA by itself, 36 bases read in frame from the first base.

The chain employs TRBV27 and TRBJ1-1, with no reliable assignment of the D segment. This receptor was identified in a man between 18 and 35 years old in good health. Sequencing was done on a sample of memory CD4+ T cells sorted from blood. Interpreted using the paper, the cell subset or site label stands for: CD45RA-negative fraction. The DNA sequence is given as TGTCTCAGAGAAGGGTTAGGGACTGAAGCTTTCTTT. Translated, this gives CLREGLGTEAFF.